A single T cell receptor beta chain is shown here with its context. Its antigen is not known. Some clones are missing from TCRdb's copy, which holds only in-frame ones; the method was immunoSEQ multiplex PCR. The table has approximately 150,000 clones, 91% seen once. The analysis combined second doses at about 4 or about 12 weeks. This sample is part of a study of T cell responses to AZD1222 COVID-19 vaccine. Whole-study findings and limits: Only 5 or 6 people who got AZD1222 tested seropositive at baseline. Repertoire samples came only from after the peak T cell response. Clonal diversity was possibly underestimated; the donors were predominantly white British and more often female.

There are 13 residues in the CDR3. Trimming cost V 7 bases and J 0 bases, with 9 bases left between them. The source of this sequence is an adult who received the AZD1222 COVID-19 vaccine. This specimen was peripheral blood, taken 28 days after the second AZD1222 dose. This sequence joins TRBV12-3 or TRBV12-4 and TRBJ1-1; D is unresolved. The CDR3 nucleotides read TGTGCCAGCACCCAAAACATGAACACTGAAGCTTTCTTT. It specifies CASTQNMNTEAFF.